The entry below gives a single TCR beta chain sequence along with its context. It has no known antigen specificity. One base away there is no much larger clone; base qualities are not given. This sample is part of a study of CD8+ T cells in alopecia areata (dated 2018 in TCRdb). About the full investigation: The treated patients, all with moderate-to-severe alopecia areata, were enrolled in an open-label pilot trial of oral tofacitinib given at 5 to 10 mg twice daily. RNA was extracted with the PAXgene miRNA kit for fixed scalp, the miRNeasy kit for PBMCs, and the RNeasy kit for mouse skin. immunoSEQ multiplex PCR using 35 Vbeta forward primers and 13 Jbeta reverse primers was used to amplify TCRbeta CDR3 regions. Scalp tissue and sorted CD4+ and CD8+ peripheral blood T cells from patchy and totalis/universalis alopecia areata patients and from healthy controls were covered by human TCRbeta sequencing. Tofacitinib was given for 6 to 18 months, followed by 6 months of follow-up off drug to assess delayed response and recurrence. In both human patients and the C3H/HeJ mouse model, the study applied high-throughput TCRbeta sequencing to look at T cell clonal expansion in alopecia areata. Scalp clonality was compared across normal scalp (n=4), patchy alopecia areata scalp (n=8), and alopecia totalis/universalis scalp (n=8). Biopsies were taken from tofacitinib-treated patients at baseline and at 4 and 24 weeks of treatment, and a later scalp biopsy was taken in several of the tofacitinib-treated patients. Study-wide findings and limitations: Compared with normal scalp, lesional scalp had higher clonality and more expanded CD8+ clones, particularly in alopecia totalis/universalis, a pattern that suggests antigenic drive. Scalp TCR repertoire analysis is complicated because resident alphabeta T cells in normal human skin are also sequenced, whereas mouse skin is dominated by gammadelta T cells. Compared with mice, TCR sequences shared between patients were less clear, possibly partly because of HLA diversity across the patient population.

Taken with the paper, the label for time point translates to: baseline before oral tofacitinib. From alopecia areata patients, peripheral blood was collected along with lesional scalp punch biopsies. PBMCs were isolated by density centrifugation and stained for CD3, CD4 and CD8, and CD4+ and CD8+ T cells were sorted on a FACSAria. Library preparation employed the immunoSEQ multiplex PCR assay. RNA was extracted from all samples and reverse transcribed into cDNA, which served as template for TCR sequencing. First-strand cDNA was synthesized with SuperScript III using a 2:1 mix of oligo-dT and random hexamers. A synthetic immune receptor repertoire was used to measure amplification bias, and any remaining bias was corrected computationally. Under the source paper's analysis protocol: Raw reads were preprocessed to remove errors, and CDR3 was defined according to IMGT conventions as the region from the conserved cysteine to phenylalanine. Clonality was computed by normalizing Shannon entropy by log2 of the number of productive unique TCRs and subtracting the result from 1. CD4 or CD8 identity of scalp clones was inferred by cross-referencing scalp TCRbeta sequences with sorted blood CD4 and CD8 repertoires. TCRdb carries this immuneACCESS record with in-frame sequences only. Its versions omit some clonotypes, under half of them owing to an unresolved V gene in the studies checked, with the rest unexplained. V, J and clone size reflect that table, while D and trimming were determined from the DNA. The sample has tens of thousands of clones on record, approximately 46% of them singletons. The top ten hold approximately 18% of the sample.

There are 13 amino acids in the CDR3, from cysteine to phenylalanine inclusive. The retained sequence is limited to the CDR3, 39 bases, with the frame set at the first base. V drops 0 bases and J drops 2 bases, leaving 7 bases in between. The germline V gene (reference sequence) specifies GTSNPN as CDR1 and SVGIG as CDR2. The chain is encoded by TRBV30 joined to TRBJ1-1; too little of a D gene remains to name it. This clonotype originated in a human donor with alopecia areata. Specimen: CD8+ T cells sorted from blood, collected at week 0. This receptor carries the CDR3 CAWSVGINTEAFF. The nucleotide sequence is TGTGCCTGGAGTGTCGGGATTAACACTGAAGCTTTCTTT.